This is a list of T cell receptor beta chains from one sample in a study of blood T cell repertoires in COVID-19. The method was immunoSEQ multiplex PCR; TCRdb's version includes in-frame clones alone and lacks a portion of them. The profile shows 230,000 or so clones, around 80% of them singletons. Sequencing was performed on peripheral blood. Receptors were obtained from a man in his forties with active or convalescent COVID-19. Both conserved end residues are part of each CDR3. Each record gives: V gene, J gene, D gene, clone size, CDR3 DNA, CDR3 protein. D genes are given only for firm matches. Size is omitted from some rows. Given values are once, few, many or a class for expanded clones.

v_call: TRBV7-6
j_call: TRBJ2-1
d_call: TRBD1
clone_size: once
cdr3_nt: TGTGCCAGCAGCTCACCACCGGGACAGGGAGATGAGCAGTTCTTC
cdr3_aa: CASSSPPGQGDEQFF

v_call: TRBV19
j_call: TRBJ2-7
d_call: TRBD1
clone_size: few
cdr3_nt: TGTGCCACCGGAAGGACAGGGGGCTACGAGCAGTACTTC
cdr3_aa: CATGRTGGYEQYF

v_call: TRBV11-2
j_call: TRBJ2-5
d_call: NA
clone_size: NA
cdr3_nt: TGTGCCAGCAGCTTACTTTTTGGAGGTCCCGAGACCCAGTACTTC
cdr3_aa: CASSLLFGGPETQYF

v_call: TRBV5-1
j_call: TRBJ2-5
d_call: NA
clone_size: NA
cdr3_nt: TGCGCCAGCAGCTTGCGGGGGACGTGGGAGACCCAGTACTTC
cdr3_aa: CASSLRGTWETQYF

v_call: TRBV2
j_call: TRBJ2-3
d_call: TRBD1
clone_size: NA
cdr3_nt: TGTGCCAGCAGTGAAGTCAACAGGGGGAGCACAGATACGCAGTATTTT
cdr3_aa: CASSEVNRGSTDTQYF

v_call: TRBV6-5
j_call: TRBJ1-1
d_call: NA
clone_size: NA
cdr3_nt: TGTGCCAGCGGGCCGACGGTGAACACTGAAGCTTTCTTT
cdr3_aa: CASGPTVNTEAFF

v_call: TRBV12-3/TRBV12-4
j_call: TRBJ1-2
d_call: NA
clone_size: NA
cdr3_nt: TGTGCCAGCAGTCGGGACACCTATGGCTACACCTTC
cdr3_aa: CASSRDTYGYTF

v_call: TRBV3-1/TRBV3-2
j_call: TRBJ2-5
d_call: TRBD2
clone_size: NA
cdr3_nt: TGTGCCAGCAGCCAAGTCTCCGGGAGGGAAGAGACCCAGTACTTC
cdr3_aa: CASSQVSGREETQYF

v_call: TRBV11-2
j_call: TRBJ1-5
d_call: TRBD1
clone_size: NA
cdr3_nt: TGTGCCAGCAGCCGGACAGGGGGTGGCAATCAGCCCCAGCATTTT
cdr3_aa: CASSRTGGGNQPQHF

v_call: TRBV5-4
j_call: TRBJ2-1
d_call: NA
clone_size: few
cdr3_nt: TGTGCCAGCAGCTTCAGGGGTCGATTCGATGAGCAGTTCTTC
cdr3_aa: CASSFRGRFDEQFF

v_call: TRBV6-6
j_call: TRBJ1-2
d_call: TRBD1
clone_size: NA
cdr3_nt: TGTGCCAGCAGTTACAGGGGACAGGAGTCGGAGGGCTACACCTTC
cdr3_aa: CASSYRGQESEGYTF

v_call: TRBV9
j_call: TRBJ2-3
d_call: TRBD2
clone_size: NA
cdr3_nt: TGTGCCAGCAGCGTACGGGAGGGGGGAACAGATACGCAGTATTTT
cdr3_aa: CASSVREGGTDTQYF

v_call: TRBV5-4
j_call: TRBJ1-3
d_call: TRBD1
clone_size: NA
cdr3_nt: TGTGCCAGCAGCCCCGGCGGACAGGGGACAGGAAACACCATATATTTT
cdr3_aa: CASSPGGQGTGNTIYF

v_call: TRBV7-8
j_call: TRBJ2-2
d_call: TRBD2
clone_size: NA
cdr3_nt: TGTGCCAGCAGCCTCGTCGGGACTAGCGGCGCCTTGGGACACACCGGGGAGCTGTTTTTT
cdr3_aa: CASSLVGTSGALGHTGELFF

v_call: TRBV6-5
j_call: TRBJ1-2
d_call: TRBD1
clone_size: NA
cdr3_nt: TGTGCCAGCAGCCCGACAGGGGTGGATGGCTACACCTTC
cdr3_aa: CASSPTGVDGYTF

v_call: TRBV19
j_call: TRBJ1-4
d_call: TRBD1
clone_size: NA
cdr3_nt: TGTGCCAGTAATCCGGGACAGGGGAATGAAAAACTGTTTTTT
cdr3_aa: CASNPGQGNEKLFF

v_call: TRBV19
j_call: TRBJ2-2
d_call: TRBD2
clone_size: NA
cdr3_nt: TGTGCCAGTAGTAGGTCCGCGGGGGTTTCCGGGGAGCTGTTTTTT
cdr3_aa: CASSRSAGVSGELFF

v_call: TRBV5-4
j_call: TRBJ1-4
d_call: NA
clone_size: NA
cdr3_nt: TGTGCCAGCAGCTGGGAGGGCAGGACTAATGAAAAACTGTTTTTT
cdr3_aa: CASSWEGRTNEKLFF

v_call: TRBV18
j_call: TRBJ1-1
d_call: NA
clone_size: few
cdr3_nt: TGTGCCAGCTCACCAGGTCAAGGTTCGGGGACTGAAGCTTTCTTT
cdr3_aa: CASSPGQGSGTEAFF

v_call: TRBV25-1
j_call: TRBJ1-1
d_call: NA
clone_size: NA
cdr3_nt: TGTGCCAGCAGTGAATTTCAGGGTGGAACTGAAGCTTTCTTT
cdr3_aa: CASSEFQGGTEAFF

v_call: TRBV6-5
j_call: TRBJ2-1
d_call: NA
clone_size: NA
cdr3_nt: TGTGCGCGCGGTTCCTGCTACAATGAGCAGTTCTTC
cdr3_aa: CARGSCYNEQFF